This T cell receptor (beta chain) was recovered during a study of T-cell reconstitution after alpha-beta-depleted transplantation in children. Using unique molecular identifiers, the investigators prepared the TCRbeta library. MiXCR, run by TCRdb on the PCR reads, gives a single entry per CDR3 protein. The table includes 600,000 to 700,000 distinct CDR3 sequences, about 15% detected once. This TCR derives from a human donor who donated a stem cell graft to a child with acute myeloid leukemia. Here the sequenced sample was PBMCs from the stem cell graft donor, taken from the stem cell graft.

The CDR3 DNA reads TGTGCCAGCAGTGACTCTGGAGGGGTGGGCTACTCCAATGAGCAGTTCTTC. Its protein product is CASSDSGGVGYSNEQFF. The chain couples TRBV6-4 to TRBJ2-1; D perhaps matches TRBD2 (6 bases). The CDR3 covers 17 residues. Germline values: CDR1 MRHNA, CDR2 SNTAGT. V was pared by 0 bases and J by 6 bases, with 18 bases between.